The text below deals with one T cell receptor (beta chain). Only in-frame clones appear in the TCRdb table, and some are missing; sequencing was by immunoSEQ multiplex PCR. This repertoire shows roughly 53,000 clones, less than 90% found once; its top ten account for 0.5% to 0.7%. The sample belongs to a study of OX40 agonist ivuxolimab in advanced cancers. Per the germline V gene, CDR1 is SGHDN and CDR2 is FVKESK. The CDR3 has 16 residues. V was shortened by 4 bases and J by 2 bases, with 17 bases between the two germline ends. The receptor was isolated from an adult with an advanced solid tumor such as melanoma, head and neck, liver or kidney cancer. Sample: CD4+ or CD8+ T cells sorted from blood, taken in a trial of the OX40 agonist ivuxolimab. This rearrangement joins TRBV14 to TRBJ1-1; D not certain. Here the CDR3 DNA reads TGTGCCAGCAGCCCCCGGTACGGGGTAGGAAACACTGAAGCTTTCTTT. This codes for CASSPRYGVGNTEAFF.